This T cell receptor beta chain came from a study of vaccination and CD4 T cells after COVID-19. Study-wide context: As a positive control, some control cultures were given a CEFX pool, while others were given an HIV-1 Nef pool or no peptide.

This sample's treatment: roughly ten-day PBMC culture with coronavirus spike peptide pools or control peptides (ViraFEST assay). Peptide-pool expansion of antigen-specific T cells preceded TCR sequencing in ViraFEST. Wells contained two million PBMCs each, and these were cultured with about 10 IU/ml IL-2 and approximately 9.5 ug/ml peptide pools. Turning to this clonotype: The target antigen is unknown.

Trimming removed 6 bases at V and 5 bases at J, with 18 bases between. Per the germline V gene, CDR1 is MRHNA and CDR2 is SNTAGT. The CDR3 covers 15 residues. The study sequenced cultured CD4+ T cell DNA using the Oncomine TCR Beta short-read assay. TCRdb re-called the PCR reads with MiXCR, one entry per CDR3 protein. The sample has 20,000 to 25,000 distinct CDR3 sequences, around 44% seen once; the top ten hold roughly 14%. The source is a human donor who had recovered from COVID-19. Specimen: CD4+ T cells from blood, cultured in vitro. The chain links TRBV6-4 to TRBJ2-3, with TRBD2 as a possible D gene (5 bases). CDR3 in amino acids: CASSQSAGWGDTQYF. Written as DNA, the CDR3 is TGTGCCAGCAGCCAGTCGGCGGGTTGGGGAGATACGCAGTATTTT.